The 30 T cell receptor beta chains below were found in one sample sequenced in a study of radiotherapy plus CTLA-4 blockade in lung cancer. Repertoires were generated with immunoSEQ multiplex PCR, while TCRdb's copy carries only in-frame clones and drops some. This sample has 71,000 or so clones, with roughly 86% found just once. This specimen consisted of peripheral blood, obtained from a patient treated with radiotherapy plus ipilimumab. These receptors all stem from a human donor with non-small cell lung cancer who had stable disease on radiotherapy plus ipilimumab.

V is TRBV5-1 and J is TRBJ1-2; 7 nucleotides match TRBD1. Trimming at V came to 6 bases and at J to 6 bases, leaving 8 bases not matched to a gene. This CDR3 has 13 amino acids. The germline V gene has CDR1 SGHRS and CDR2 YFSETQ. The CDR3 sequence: CASTAIDRDGYTF. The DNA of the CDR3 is TGCGCCAGCACCGCTATCGACAGGGATGGCTACACCTTC. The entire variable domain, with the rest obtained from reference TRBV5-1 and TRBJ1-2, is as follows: KAGVTQTPRYLIKTRGQQVTLSCSPISGHRSVSWYQQTPGQGLQFLFEYFSETQRNKGNFPGRFSGRQFSNSRSEMNVSTLELGDSALYLCASTAIDRDGYTFGSGTRLTVV.

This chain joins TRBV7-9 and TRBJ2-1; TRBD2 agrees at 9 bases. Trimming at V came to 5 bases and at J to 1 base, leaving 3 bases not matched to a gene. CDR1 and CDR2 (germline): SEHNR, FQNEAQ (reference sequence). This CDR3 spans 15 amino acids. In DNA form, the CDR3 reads TGTGCCAGCAGCCCAAGCGGGGGGTCCTACAATGAGCAGTTCTTC. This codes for CASSPSGGSYNEQFF.

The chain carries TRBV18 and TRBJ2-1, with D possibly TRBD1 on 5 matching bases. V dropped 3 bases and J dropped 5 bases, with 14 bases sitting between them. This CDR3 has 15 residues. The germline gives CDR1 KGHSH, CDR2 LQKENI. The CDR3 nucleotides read TGTGCCAGCTCACCGCGGCAGGGATTTAACAATGAGCAGTTCTTC. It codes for CASSPRQGFNNEQFF.

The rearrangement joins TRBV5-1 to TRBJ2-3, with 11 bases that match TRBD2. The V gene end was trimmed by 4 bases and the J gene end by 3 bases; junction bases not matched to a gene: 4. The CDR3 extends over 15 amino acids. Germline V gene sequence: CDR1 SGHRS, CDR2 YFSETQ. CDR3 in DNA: TGCGCCAGCAGCACCCTAGCGGGGGGAACAGATACGCAGTATTTT. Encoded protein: CASSTLAGGTDTQYF.

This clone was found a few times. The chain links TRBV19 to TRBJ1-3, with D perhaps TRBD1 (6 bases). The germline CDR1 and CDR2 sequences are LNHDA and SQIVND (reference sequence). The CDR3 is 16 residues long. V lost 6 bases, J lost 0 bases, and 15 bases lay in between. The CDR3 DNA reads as TGTGCCAGTAGCCCCTCTCGGACAGCCTCTGGAAACACCATATATTTT. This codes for CASSPSRTASGNTIYF. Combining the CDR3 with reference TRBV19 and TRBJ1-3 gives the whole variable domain DGGITQSPKYLFRKEGQNVTLSCEQNLNHDAMYWYRQDPGQGLRLIYYSQIVNDFQKGDIAEGYSVSREKKESFPLTVTSAQKNPTAFYLCASSPSRTASGNTIYFGEGSWLTVV.

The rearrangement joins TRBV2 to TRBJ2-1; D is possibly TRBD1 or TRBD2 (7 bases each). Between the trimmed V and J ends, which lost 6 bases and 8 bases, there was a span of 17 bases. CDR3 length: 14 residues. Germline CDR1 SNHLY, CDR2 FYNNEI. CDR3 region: CASRREGAGDEQFF. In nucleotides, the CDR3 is TGTGCCAGCAGGAGGGAGGGGGCCGGGGATGAGCAGTTCTTC. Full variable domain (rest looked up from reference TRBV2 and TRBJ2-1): EPEVTQTPSHQVTQMGQEVILRCVPISNHLYFYWYRQILGQKVEFLVSFYNNEISEKSEIFDDQFSVERPDGSNFTLKIRSTKLEDSAMYFCASRREGAGDEQFFGPGTRLTVL.

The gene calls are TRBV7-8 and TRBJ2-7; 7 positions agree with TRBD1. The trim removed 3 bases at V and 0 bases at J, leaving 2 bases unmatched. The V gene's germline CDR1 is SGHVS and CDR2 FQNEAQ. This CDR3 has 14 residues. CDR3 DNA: TGTGCCAGCAGCTTGGGACAGAGCTCCTACGAGCAGTACTTC. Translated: CASSLGQSSYEQYF. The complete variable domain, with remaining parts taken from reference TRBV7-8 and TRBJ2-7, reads GAGVSQSPRYKVAKRGQDVALRCDPISGHVSLFWYQQALGQGPEFLTYFQNEAQLDKSGLPSDRFFAERPEGSVSTLKIQRTQQEDSAVYLCASSLGQSSYEQYFGPGTRLTVT.

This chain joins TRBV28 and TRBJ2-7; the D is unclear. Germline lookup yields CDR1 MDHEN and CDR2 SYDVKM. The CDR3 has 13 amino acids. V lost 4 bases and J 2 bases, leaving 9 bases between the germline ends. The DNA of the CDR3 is TGTGCCAGCAGTTCCATGGAGACCTACGAGCAGTACTTC. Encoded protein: CASSSMETYEQYF.

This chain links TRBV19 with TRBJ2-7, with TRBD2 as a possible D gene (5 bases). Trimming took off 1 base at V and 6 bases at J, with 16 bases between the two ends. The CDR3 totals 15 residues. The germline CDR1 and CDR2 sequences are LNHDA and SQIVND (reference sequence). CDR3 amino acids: CASSIGGIVRAEQYF. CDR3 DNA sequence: TGTGCCAGTAGTATAGGTGGGATCGTGCGGGCCGAGCAGTACTTC.

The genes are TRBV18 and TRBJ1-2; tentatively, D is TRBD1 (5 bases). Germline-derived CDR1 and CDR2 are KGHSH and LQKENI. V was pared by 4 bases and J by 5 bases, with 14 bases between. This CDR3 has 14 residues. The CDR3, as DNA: TGTGCCAGCTCACGACAGACAGTAACTTATGGCTACACCTTC. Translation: CASSRQTVTYGYTF.

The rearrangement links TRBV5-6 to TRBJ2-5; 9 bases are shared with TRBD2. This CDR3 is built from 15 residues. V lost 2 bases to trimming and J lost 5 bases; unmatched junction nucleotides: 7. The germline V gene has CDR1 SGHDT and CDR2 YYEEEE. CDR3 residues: CASSFGLAGQETQYF. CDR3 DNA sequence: TGTGCCAGCAGCTTTGGGCTAGCGGGGCAGGAGACCCAGTACTTC.

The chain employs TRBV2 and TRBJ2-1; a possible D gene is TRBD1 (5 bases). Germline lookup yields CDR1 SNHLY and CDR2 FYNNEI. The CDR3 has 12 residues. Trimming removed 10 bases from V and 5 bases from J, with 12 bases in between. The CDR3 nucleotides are TGTGCCAACAGGCAGTCACACAATGAGCAGTTCTTC. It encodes CANRQSHNEQFF.

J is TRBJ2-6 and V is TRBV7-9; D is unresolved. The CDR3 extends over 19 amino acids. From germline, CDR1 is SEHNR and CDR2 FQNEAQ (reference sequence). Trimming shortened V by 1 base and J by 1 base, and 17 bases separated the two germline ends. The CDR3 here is CASSLGGIGRLSGANVLTF. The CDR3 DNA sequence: TGTGCCAGCAGCTTAGGGGGTATCGGCCGTCTATCTGGGGCCAACGTCCTGACTTTC.

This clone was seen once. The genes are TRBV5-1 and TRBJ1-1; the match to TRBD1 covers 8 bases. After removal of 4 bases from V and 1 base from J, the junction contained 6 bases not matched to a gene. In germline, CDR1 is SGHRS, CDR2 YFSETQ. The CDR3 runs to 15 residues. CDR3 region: CASSGEDRANTEAFF. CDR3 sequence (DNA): TGCGCCAGCAGCGGCGAGGACAGGGCGAACACTGAAGCTTTCTTT.

DNA of the CDR3: TGTGCCAGCAGCGTCCGTCAAGGGCAGAATCCAGGAAACACCATATATTTT. As protein: CASSVRQGQNPGNTIYF. The chain employs TRBV9 and TRBJ1-3; D not certain. The CDR3 runs to 17 residues. The V and J ends lost 2 bases and 4 bases respectively, with 19 bases between them. Germline CDR1 is SGDLS and CDR2 is YYNGEE.

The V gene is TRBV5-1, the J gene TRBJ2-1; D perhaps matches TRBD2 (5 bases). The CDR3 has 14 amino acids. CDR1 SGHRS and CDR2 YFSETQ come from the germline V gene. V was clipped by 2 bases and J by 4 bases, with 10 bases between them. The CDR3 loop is CASSLTEEYNEQFF. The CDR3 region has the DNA TGCGCCAGCAGCTTAACGGAGGAATACAATGAGCAGTTCTTC.

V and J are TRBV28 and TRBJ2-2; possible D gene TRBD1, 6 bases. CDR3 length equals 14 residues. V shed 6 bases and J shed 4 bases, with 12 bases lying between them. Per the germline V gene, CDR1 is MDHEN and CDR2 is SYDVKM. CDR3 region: CASRSGEITGELFF. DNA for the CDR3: TGTGCCAGCAGGTCAGGGGAAATCACCGGGGAGCTGTTTTTT.

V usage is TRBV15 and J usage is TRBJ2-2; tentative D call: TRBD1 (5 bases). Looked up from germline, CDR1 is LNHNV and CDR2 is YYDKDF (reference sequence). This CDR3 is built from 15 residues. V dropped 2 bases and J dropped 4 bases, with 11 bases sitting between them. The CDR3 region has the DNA TGTGCCACCAGCAGAACCAGGGCCGGCACCGGGGAGCTGTTTTTT. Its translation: CATSRTRAGTGELFF.

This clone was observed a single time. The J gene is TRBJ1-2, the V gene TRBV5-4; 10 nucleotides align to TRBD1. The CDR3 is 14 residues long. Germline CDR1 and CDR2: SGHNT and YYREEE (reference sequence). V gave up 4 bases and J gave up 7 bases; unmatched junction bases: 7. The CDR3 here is CASSMDRGSVGYTF. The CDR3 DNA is TGTGCCAGCAGCATGGACAGGGGGTCCGTTGGCTACACCTTC.

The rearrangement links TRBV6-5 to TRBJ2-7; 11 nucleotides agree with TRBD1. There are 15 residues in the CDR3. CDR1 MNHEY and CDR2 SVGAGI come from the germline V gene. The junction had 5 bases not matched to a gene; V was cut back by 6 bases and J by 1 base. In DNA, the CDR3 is TGTGCCAGCAGCCGCGGACAGGGGGCGTCCTACGAGCAGTACTTC. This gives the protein CASSRGQGASYEQYF.

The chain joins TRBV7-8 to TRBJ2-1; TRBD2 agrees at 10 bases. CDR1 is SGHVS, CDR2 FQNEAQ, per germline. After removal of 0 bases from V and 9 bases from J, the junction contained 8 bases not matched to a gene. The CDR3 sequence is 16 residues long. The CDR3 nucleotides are TGTGCCAGCAGCTTAGCGTTAGCGGGGGGCGCTGCTGAGCAGTTCTTC. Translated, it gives CASSLALAGGAAEQFF.

This CDR3 is CASSLSRQGGIYEQYF. CDR3 in DNA: TGTGCCAGCTCACTTTCTCGACAGGGGGGAATCTACGAGCAGTACTTC. The chain recombines TRBV18 with TRBJ2-7; TRBD1 aligns across 9 bases. With 4 bases clipped from V and 3 bases from J, the junction kept 10 bases outside the gene matches. Germline CDR1 KGHSH, CDR2 LQKENI. CDR3 length equals 16 residues.

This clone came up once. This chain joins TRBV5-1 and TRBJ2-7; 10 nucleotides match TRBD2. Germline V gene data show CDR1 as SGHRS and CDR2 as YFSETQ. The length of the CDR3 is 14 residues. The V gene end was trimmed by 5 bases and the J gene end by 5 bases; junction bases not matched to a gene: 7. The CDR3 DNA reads TGCGCCAGCAGGCTAGCGGGAGCCTTTGACGAGCAGTACTTC. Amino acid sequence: CASRLAGAFDEQYF. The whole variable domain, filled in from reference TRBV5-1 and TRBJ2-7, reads KAGVTQTPRYLIKTRGQQVTLSCSPISGHRSVSWYQQTPGQGLQFLFEYFSETQRNKGNFPGRFSGRQFSNSRSEMNVSTLELGDSALYLCASRLAGAFDEQYFGPGTRLTVT.

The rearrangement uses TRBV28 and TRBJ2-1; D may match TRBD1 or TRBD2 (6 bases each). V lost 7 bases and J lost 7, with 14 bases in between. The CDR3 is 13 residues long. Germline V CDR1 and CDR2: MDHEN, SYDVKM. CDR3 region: CASTPGGGNEQFF. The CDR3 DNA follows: TGTGCCAGCACCCCAGGAGGGGGTAATGAGCAGTTCTTC.

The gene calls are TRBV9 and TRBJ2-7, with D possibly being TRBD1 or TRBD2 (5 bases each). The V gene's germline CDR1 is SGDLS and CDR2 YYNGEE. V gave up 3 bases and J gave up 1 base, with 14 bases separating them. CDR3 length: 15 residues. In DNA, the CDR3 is TGTGCCAGCAGCGGGGGACCTACGAGGTCCTACGAGCAGTACTTC. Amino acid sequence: CASSGGPTRSYEQYF.

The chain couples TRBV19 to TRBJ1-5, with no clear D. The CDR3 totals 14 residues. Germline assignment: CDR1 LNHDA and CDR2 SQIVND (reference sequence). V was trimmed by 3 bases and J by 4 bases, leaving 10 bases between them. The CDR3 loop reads CASSIPGPNQPQHF. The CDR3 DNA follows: TGTGCCAGTAGTATCCCAGGTCCAAATCAGCCCCAGCATTTT.

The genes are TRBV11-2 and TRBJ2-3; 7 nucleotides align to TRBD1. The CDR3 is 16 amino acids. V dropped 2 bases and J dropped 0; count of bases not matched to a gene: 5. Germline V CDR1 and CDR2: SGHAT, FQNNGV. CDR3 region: CASSLRGQTSTDTQYF. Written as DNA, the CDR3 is TGTGCCAGCAGCTTAAGGGGACAGACTAGCACAGATACGCAGTATTTT.

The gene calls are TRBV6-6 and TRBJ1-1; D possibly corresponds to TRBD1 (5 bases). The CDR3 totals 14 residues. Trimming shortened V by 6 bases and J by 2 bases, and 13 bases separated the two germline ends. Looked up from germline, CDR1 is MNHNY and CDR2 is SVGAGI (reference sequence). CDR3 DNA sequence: TGTGCCAGCAGCCGGGACTTTATAAACACTGAAGCTTTCTTT. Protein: CASSRDFINTEAFF.

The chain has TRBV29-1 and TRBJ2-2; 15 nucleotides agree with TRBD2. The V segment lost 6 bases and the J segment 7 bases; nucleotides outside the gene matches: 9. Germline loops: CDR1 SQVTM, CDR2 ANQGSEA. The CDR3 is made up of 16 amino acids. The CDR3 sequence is CSVLWTSGGAGGELFF. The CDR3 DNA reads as TGCAGCGTCCTATGGACTAGCGGGGGGGCCGGCGGGGAGCTGTTTTTT.

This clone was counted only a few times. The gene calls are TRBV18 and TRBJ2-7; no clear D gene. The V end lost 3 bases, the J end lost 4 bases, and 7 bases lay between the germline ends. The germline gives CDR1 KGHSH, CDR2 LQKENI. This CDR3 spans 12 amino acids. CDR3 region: CASSPVTYEQYF. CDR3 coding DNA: TGTGCCAGCTCACCCGTAACGTACGAGCAGTACTTC.